Following are 28 T cell receptor beta chains from one sample sequenced in a study of CD8+ T cells in alopecia areata. Extraction and reverse transcription of RNA yielded cDNA as the sequencing template. Libraries were prepared by immunoSEQ multiplex PCR; TCRdb keeps only in-frame clonotypes and omits some of them. The sample shows 90,000 to 150,000 clones, 53% of them seen only once. This sample's treatment: oral pan-JAK inhibitor, 5-10 mg twice daily. The sequencing here drew on CD4+ T cells sorted from blood, taken at week 4, from a patient treated with tofacitinib. The receptor source for this set is a human donor with alopecia areata.

This clone was counted between two and nine times. This sequence joins TRBV7-9 and TRBJ2-1; D unclear. Germline V gene sequence: CDR1 SEHNR, CDR2 FQNEAQ (reference sequence). V lost 2 bases and J lost 3, with 14 bases in between. This CDR3 has 16 amino acids. CDR3 protein: CASSLLGRTIYNEQFF. The CDR3 nucleotides are TGTGCCAGCAGCTTACTCGGCAGAACCATCTACAATGAGCAGTTCTTC. Combining the CDR3 with reference TRBV7-9 and TRBJ2-1 gives the whole variable domain DTGVSQNPRHKITKRGQNVTFRCDPISEHNRLYWYRQTLGQGPEFLTYFQNEAQLEKSRLLSDRFSAERPKGSFSTLEIQRTEQGDSAMYLCASSLLGRTIYNEQFFGPGTRLTVL.

J is TRBJ2-7 and V is TRBV5-1, with D maybe TRBD1 (6 bases). CDR1 is SGHRS and CDR2 is YFSETQ in the germline V gene. The CDR3 runs to 14 residues. The V and J ends lost 5 bases and 1 base respectively, with 13 bases between them. In DNA form, the CDR3 reads TGCGCCAGCAGTATCGGGACACCATCCTACGAGCAGTACTTC. Its translation: CASSIGTPSYEQYF.

This clone was found a few times. This rearrangement joins TRBV5-1 to TRBJ2-3; 13 bases match TRBD2. The CDR3 covers 20 residues. V was pared by 4 bases and J by 3 bases, with 17 bases of the junction left unmatched. The germline V gene has CDR1 SGHRS and CDR2 YFSETQ. CDR3: CASSRSGLAGTNRGTDTQYF. CDR3 coding DNA: TGCGCCAGCAGCCGGTCGGGACTAGCGGGAACAAATCGAGGGACAGATACGCAGTATTTT.

In its sample, this clone was seen a few times. The chain combines TRBV2 with TRBJ1-4; D is perhaps TRBD1 (6 bases). CDR1 and CDR2 from the germline V gene are SNHLY and FYNNEI. Trimming stripped 6 bases from V and 5 bases from J, with 13 bases between. The CDR3 runs to 14 residues. The CDR3 nucleotides read TGTGCCAGCAGCAGGGGTTCGGAAAATGAAAAACTGTTTTTT. It specifies CASSRGSENEKLFF.

J is TRBJ1-6 and V is TRBV7-9; 7 bases agree with TRBD1. CDR3 length equals 15 residues. V shed 5 bases and J 4 bases; nucleotides not matched to a gene: 5. Germline assignment: CDR1 SEHNR and CDR2 FQNEAQ (reference sequence). CDR3 amino acids: CASSPRDRYNSPLHF. CDR3 nucleotides: TGTGCCAGCAGCCCCCGGGACAGATATAATTCACCCCTCCACTTT. The whole variable domain, filled in from reference TRBV7-9 and TRBJ1-6, reads DTGVSQNPRHKITKRGQNVTFRCDPISEHNRLYWYRQTLGQGPEFLTYFQNEAQLEKSRLLSDRFSAERPKGSFSTLEIQRTEQGDSAMYLCASSPRDRYNSPLHFGNGTRLTVT.

This clone came up once. V and J are TRBV29-1 and TRBJ2-1, with D unresolved. CDR3 length: 14 amino acids. The V end lost 1 base, the J end lost 4 bases, and 11 bases lay between the germline ends. Germline assignment: CDR1 SQVTM and CDR2 ANQGSEA. The CDR3 loop reads CSVEGWEGYNEQFF. In nucleotides, the CDR3 is TGCAGCGTTGAAGGGTGGGAAGGATACAATGAGCAGTTCTTC.

The chain has TRBV4-1 and TRBJ2-4; TRBD2 might be the D (6 bases). CDR3 length equals 15 residues. Deletions cut 0 bases from V and 6 bases from J, with 12 bases between. CDR1 is MGHRA and CDR2 is YSYEKL in the germline V gene. CDR3 sequence (DNA): TGCGCCAGCAGCCAAGAACCGGGAGTGGGAAACATTCAGTACTTC. Protein: CASSQEPGVGNIQYF.

J is TRBJ1-2 and V is TRBV30; 8 bases align to TRBD1. The length of the CDR3 is 13 residues. The germline CDR1 and CDR2 sequences are GTSNPN and SVGIG (reference sequence). V shed 2 bases and J 7 bases; nucleotides not matched to a gene: 6. The CDR3 loop reads CAWSQDRGSGYTF. CDR3 nucleotides: TGTGCCTGGAGTCAAGACAGGGGAAGTGGCTACACCTTC.

The chain joins TRBV5-1 to TRBJ2-3; 7 nucleotides match TRBD1. Germline V gives CDR1 SGHRS, CDR2 YFSETQ. The CDR3 has 13 residues. After removal of 5 bases from V and 0 bases from J, the junction contained 0 bases not matched to a gene. This CDR3 is CASRGQSTDTQYF. CDR3 nucleotide sequence: TGCGCCAGCAGGGGACAGAGCACAGATACGCAGTATTTT.

The V call is TRBV19, the J call TRBJ2-3; the match to TRBD1 covers 10 bases. The CDR3 totals 14 residues. Germline assignment: CDR1 LNHDA and CDR2 SQIVND (reference sequence). The V gene end was trimmed by 7 bases and the J gene end by 5 bases; junction bases not matched to a gene: 6. The CDR3 DNA sequence: TGTGCCAGTACGACAGGGGGCGAAGGAGATACGCAGTATTTT. Translation: CASTTGGEGDTQYF. The full variable domain, in which reference TRBV19 and TRBJ2-3 provide the parts outside the CDR3, is DGGITQSPKYLFRKEGQNVTLSCEQNLNHDAMYWYRQDPGQGLRLIYYSQIVNDFQKGDIAEGYSVSREKKESFPLTVTSAQKNPTAFYLCASTTGGEGDTQYFGPGTRLTVL.

The rearrangement uses TRBV6-5 and TRBJ2-5; D is possibly TRBD2 (7 bases). Germline V gene lookup returns CDR1 MNHEY and CDR2 SVGAGI. The CDR3 loop spans 13 amino acids. Trimming pared 6 bases from V and 9 bases from J, leaving 17 bases between. CDR3 region: CASSSSGQGPQYF. For the CDR3, the DNA is TGTGCCAGCAGCTCTAGCGGCCAGGGGCCCCAGTACTTC.

The CDR3 reads CAWSGGAYEQYF. CDR3 in DNA: TGTGCCTGGAGTGGGGGGGCCTACGAGCAGTACTTC. The gene calls are TRBV30 and TRBJ2-7; the D gene is possibly TRBD2 (6 bases). The germline CDR1 and CDR2 sequences are GTSNPN and SVGIG (reference sequence). The germline V and J ends were trimmed by 1 base and 2 bases, with 6 bases remaining between them. This CDR3 contains 12 residues.

The chain is built from TRBV30 and TRBJ2-3, with 11 bases fitting TRBD2. Germline assignment: CDR1 GTSNPN and CDR2 SVGIG (reference sequence). The junction had 10 bases not matched to a gene; V was cut back by 5 bases and J by 6 bases. The CDR3 has 15 residues. The CDR3 DNA sequence: TGTGCCTGGGGAACTCCTAGCGGGGGGCCGGATACGCAGTATTTT. It is translated as CAWGTPSGGPDTQYF.

This clone was seen only a few times. CDR3 sequence reads: CASSFSGGGETQYF. The CDR3 bases are TGCGCCAGCAGCTTCTCCGGGGGTGGGGAGACCCAGTACTTC. The rearrangement links TRBV5-1 to TRBJ2-5, with TRBD2 as a possible D gene (6 bases). The CDR3 loop spans 14 amino acids. Germline assignment: CDR1 SGHRS and CDR2 YFSETQ. V shed 2 bases and J shed 5 bases, with 13 bases lying between them.

This clone was detected a few times. The chain couples TRBV10-3 to TRBJ1-2; the D gene is possibly TRBD1 (6 bases). Germline values: CDR1 ENHRY, CDR2 SYGVKD. The CDR3 is 13 residues long. Trimming shortened V by 5 bases and J by 8 bases, and 15 bases separated the two germline ends. CDR3 residues: CAISPQGMGGYTF. The CDR3 DNA follows: TGTGCCATCAGTCCCCAGGGGATGGGAGGCTACACCTTC.

This clone appeared many times. The V and J genes are TRBV11-2 and TRBJ2-3, with D possibly TRBD1 on 7 matching bases. Per the germline V gene, CDR1 is SGHAT and CDR2 is FQNNGV. V shed 2 bases and J shed 2 bases, with 17 bases lying between them. The CDR3 consists of 17 residues. DNA for the CDR3: TGTGCCAGCAGCTTAACGAGGAGGGGGCCAGACACAGATACGCAGTATTTT. This sequence encodes CASSLTRRGPDTDTQYF.

This clone has more than one count but fewer than ten. The chain combines TRBV5-6 with TRBJ2-5; 7 bases agree with TRBD1. Germline lookup yields CDR1 SGHDT and CDR2 YYEEEE. There are 14 residues in the CDR3. The ends lost 2 bases at V and 1 base at J; junction bases unmatched: 2. CDR3 protein: CASSFEGAQETQYF. The CDR3 region has the DNA TGTGCCAGCAGCTTCGAGGGGGCCCAAGAGACCCAGTACTTC.

The V call is TRBV30, the J call TRBJ1-2, with D tentatively TRBD1 (5 bases). The V gene lost 4 bases and the J gene lost 5 bases, with 11 bases spanning the gap. Germline CDR1 and CDR2: GTSNPN and SVGIG (reference sequence). There are 12 residues in the CDR3. CDR3 residues: CAWTGGPYGYTF. CDR3 coding DNA: TGTGCCTGGACGGGGGGACCGTATGGCTACACCTTC.

This clone turned up a few times. The rearrangement uses TRBV9 and TRBJ2-7, with TRBD1 as a possible D gene (5 bases). The V end lost 4 bases, the J end lost 3 bases, and 14 bases lay between the germline ends. The CDR3 is 14 residues long. The V gene's germline CDR1 is SGDLS and CDR2 YYNGEE. The CDR3 nucleotides are TGTGCCAGCAGCCCTAGGTGGGGCAACTACGAGCAGTACTTC. It yields the protein CASSPRWGNYEQYF.

This sequence joins TRBV5-6 and TRBJ1-2; D possibly corresponds to TRBD1 (6 bases). Trimming left V 4 bases short and J 3 bases short, with 19 bases between. CDR3 length equals 16 residues. CDR1 is SGHDT and CDR2 is YYEEEE in the germline V gene. CDR3 bases: TGTGCCAGCAGCCGGATTGGGGGGCACCTGGACTATGGCTACACCTTC. The encoded protein is CASSRIGGHLDYGYTF.

This clone has only a few counts. The rearrangement joins TRBV6-5 to TRBJ1-1, with D perhaps TRBD1 (6 bases). V was trimmed by 6 bases and J by 1 base, leaving 12 bases between them. The CDR3 is 14 amino acids. Germline V lookup: CDR1 MNHEY, CDR2 SVGAGI. The CDR3 DNA reads as TGTGCCAGCAGACAGAGGGGGACGAACACTGAAGCTTTCTTT. Its translation is CASRQRGTNTEAFF.

There are a few counts of this clone. The J gene is TRBJ2-1, the V gene TRBV30; unclear D gene. Germline V CDR1 and CDR2: GTSNPN, SVGIG (reference sequence). The CDR3 runs 16 residues. V lost 3 bases to trimming and J lost 0 bases, with 15 bases between them. In DNA, the CDR3 is TGTGCCTGGAGCCTGCTCGAGCTGAGCTCCTACAATGAGCAGTTCTTC. It yields the protein CAWSLLELSSYNEQFF.

The chain carries TRBV5-1 and TRBJ2-1; D unclear. Trimming left V 4 bases short and J 4 bases short, with 12 bases between. The CDR3 totals 14 residues. Germline V gene data show CDR1 as SGHRS and CDR2 as YFSETQ. Here the CDR3 reads CASSQSEIYNEQFF. The DNA of the CDR3 is TGCGCCAGCAGCCAATCAGAGATTTACAATGAGCAGTTCTTC.

The chain recombines TRBV27 with TRBJ1-1, with D perhaps matching TRBD1 (6 bases). This CDR3 region has 13 residues. Trimming pared 8 bases from V and 2 bases from J, leaving 12 bases between. CDR1 is MNHEY, CDR2 SMNVEV, per germline (reference sequence). Here the CDR3 reads CASRQGGNTEAFF. CDR3 DNA sequence: TGTGCCAGCCGTCAAGGGGGTAACACTGAAGCTTTCTTT.

This clone was observed a few times. The genes are TRBV7-8 and TRBJ2-3; D might be TRBD2 (5 bases). Germline V gene sequence: CDR1 SGHVS, CDR2 FQNEAQ. The CDR3 has 13 amino acids. Trimming took off 5 bases at V and 6 bases at J, with 12 bases between the two ends. CDR3 nucleotide sequence: TGTGCCAGCAGCGAGGGCCACCGGGATACGCAGTATTTT. This sequence encodes CASSEGHRDTQYF. Complete variable domain (other parts from reference TRBV7-8 and TRBJ2-3): GAGVSQSPRYKVAKRGQDVALRCDPISGHVSLFWYQQALGQGPEFLTYFQNEAQLDKSGLPSDRFFAERPEGSVSTLKIQRTQQEDSAVYLCASSEGHRDTQYFGPGTRLTVL.

The chain uses TRBV30 and TRBJ2-1, with a tentative D call TRBD2 (6 bases). This CDR3 comprises 14 residues. V was pared by 4 bases and J by 10 bases, with 20 bases between. Germline V CDR1 and CDR2: GTSNPN, SVGIG (reference sequence). The chain's CDR3 is CAWITGTRTQEQFF. CDR3 bases: TGTGCCTGGATAACCGGGACTCGGACCCAAGAGCAGTTCTTC. Together with reference TRBV30 and TRBJ2-1, the CDR3 gives the full variable domain: SQTIHQWPATLVQPVGSPLSLECTVEGTSNPNLYWYRQAAGRGLQLLFYSVGIGQISSEVPQNLSASRPQDRQFILSSKKLLLSDSGFYLCAWITGTRTQEQFFGPGTRLTVL.

Regarding this clone: The same CDR3 arises from other DNA sequences in this sample as well. V is TRBV2 and J is TRBJ1-1, with D unresolved. The V end was cut by 3 bases, the J end by 2 bases, with 7 bases between. Germline V gene sequence: CDR1 SNHLY, CDR2 FYNNEI. The CDR3 runs 13 residues. CDR3 residues: CASSEGRNTEAFF. CDR3 DNA sequence: TGTGCCAGCAGTGAGGGGAGAAACACTGAAGCTTTCTTT. The entire variable domain, with the rest obtained from reference TRBV2 and TRBJ1-1, is as follows: EPEVTQTPSHQVTQMGQEVILRCVPISNHLYFYWYRQILGQKVEFLVSFYNNEISEKSEIFDDQFSVERPDGSNFTLKIRSTKLEDSAMYFCASSEGRNTEAFFGQGTRLTVV.

V usage is TRBV2 and J usage is TRBJ2-7; D may be TRBD1 or TRBD2 (5 bases each). Deletions cut 7 bases from V and 2 bases from J, with 12 bases between. The germline V gene encodes CDR1 SNHLY and CDR2 FYNNEI. This CDR3 has 13 residues. DNA for the CDR3: TGTGCCAGCATCCGGGACCAACCCTACGAGCAGTACTTC. Encoded protein: CASIRDQPYEQYF.